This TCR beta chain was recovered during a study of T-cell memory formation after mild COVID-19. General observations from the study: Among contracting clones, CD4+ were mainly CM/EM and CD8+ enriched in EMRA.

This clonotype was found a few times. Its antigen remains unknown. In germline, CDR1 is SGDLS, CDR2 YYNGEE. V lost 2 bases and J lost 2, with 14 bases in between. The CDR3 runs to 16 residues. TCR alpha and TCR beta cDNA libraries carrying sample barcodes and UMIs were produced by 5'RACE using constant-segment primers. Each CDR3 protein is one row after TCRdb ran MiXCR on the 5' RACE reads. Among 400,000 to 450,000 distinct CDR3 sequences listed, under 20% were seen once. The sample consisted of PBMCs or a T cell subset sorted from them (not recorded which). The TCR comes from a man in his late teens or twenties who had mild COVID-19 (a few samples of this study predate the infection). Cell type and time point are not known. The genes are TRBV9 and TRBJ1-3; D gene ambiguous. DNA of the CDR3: TGTGCCAGCAGCGTTGATCCGGGGAGAGCTGGAAACACCATATATTTT. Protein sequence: CASSVDPGRAGNTIYF.